This T cell receptor (beta chain) originates from a study of T cells after yellow fever vaccination. Study-wide results and caveats: Contamination by abundant bulk-population clonotypes could be present in FACS-sorted repertoires. Some clonotypes were seen in both the CD4 and the CD8 compartments. These made up a small share and likely arose from convergent recombination.

The trim removed 4 bases at V and 8 bases at J, leaving 10 bases unmatched. CDR1 and CDR2 from the germline V gene are SGHRS and YFSETQ. CDR3 length: 16 residues. TCRdb ran MiXCR on the 5' RACE reads and lists one entry per CDR3 protein. This sample has 350,000 to 450,000 distinct CDR3 sequences, with around 19% found just once. The table lists this clonotype with a few counts. Antigen specificity is unknown. The source of this sequence is a man between 18 and 29 years old who received the YFV17D yellow fever vaccine. This rearrangement joins TRBV5-1 to TRBJ1-6; 9 nucleotides match TRBD1. Material: PBMCs, obtained before the yellow fever booster vaccination. The CDR3 protein is CASSQISGQGDSPLHF. Written as DNA, the CDR3 is TGCGCCAGCAGCCAGATCTCGGGACAGGGCGATTCACCCCTCCACTTT. The full variable domain, in which reference TRBV5-1 and TRBJ1-6 provide the parts outside the CDR3, is KAGVTQTPRYLIKTRGQQVTLSCSPISGHRSVSWYQQTPGQGLQFLFEYFSETQRNKGNFPGRFSGRQFSNSRSEMNVSTLELGDSALYLCASSQISGQGDSPLHFGNGTRLTVT.